The 32 T cell receptor beta chains below come from one sample, sequenced in a study of tumor-infiltrating lymphocytes in oesophageal squamous cell carcinoma. MiXCR, run by TCRdb on the PCR reads, gives a single entry per CDR3 protein. This sample has approximately 13,000 distinct CDR3 sequences, with over 50% found just once. What was sequenced was esophageal tumor tissue. Receptors were obtained from a female donor with esophageal squamous cell carcinoma.

V gene TRBV7-9 combines with J gene TRBJ1-2; 7 bases are a match to TRBD1. The better agreement between TRBJ2-7 and the DNA end casts doubt on the J call. This CDR3 is built from 15 residues. The germline CDR1 and CDR2 sequences are SEHNR and FQNEAQ (reference sequence). CDR3 amino acids: CASSDNAGTDYEQYF. The CDR3 DNA sequence: TGTGCCAGCAGTGATAATGCCGGGACAGATTACGAGCAGTACTTC.

This clonotype appeared many times. The chain links TRBV3-1 to TRBJ1-1, with 9 positions matching TRBD1. The CDR3 length is 14 residues. The trim removed 4 bases at V and 5 bases at J, leaving 5 bases unmatched. Germline assignment: CDR1 LGHDT and CDR2 YNNKEL (reference sequence). The CDR3 protein is CASSLRQGGTEAFF. The CDR3 DNA follows: TGTGCCAGCAGCCTTCGACAGGGGGGAACTGAAGCTTTCTTT.

This clonotype has more than one count but fewer than ten. A read error may be the cause here, since a much bigger clone is one base away. V and J are TRBV11-3 and TRBJ2-5; the match to TRBD2 covers 11 bases. This CDR3 region has 15 residues. Germline lookup yields CDR1 SGHNT and CDR2 YENEEA. The chain's CDR3 is CASSLGTSGLDEQYF. The DNA of the CDR3 is TGTGCCAGCAGTTTAGGGACTAGCGGCTTGGATGAGCAGTACTTC.

The chain uses TRBV7-2 and TRBJ2-1, with 8 bases that match TRBD2. In germline, CDR1 is SGHTA, CDR2 FQGNSA. The length of the CDR3 is 14 residues. J was trimmed by 7 bases and V by 5 bases; bases with no gene match: 7. CDR3 sequence reads: CASSAGTSVNEQFF. The CDR3 coding sequence is TGTGCCAGCAGCGCCGGGACTAGTGTAAATGAGCAGTTCTTC.

CDR3 bases: TGTGCCAGCAGCTTGACAGGGTTAAACAATGAGCAGTTCTTC. Protein product: CASSLTGLNNEQFF. The V and J genes are TRBV7-3 and TRBJ2-7, with 7 bases fitting TRBD1. The J call may be incorrect, as the DNA end agrees better with TRBJ2-1. This CDR3 contains 14 residues. Germline lookup yields CDR1 SGHTA and CDR2 FQGTGA.

This clonotype has a count of ten or more. The chain employs TRBV27 and TRBJ2-7, with D possibly being TRBD1 or TRBD2 (5 bases each). The germline gives CDR1 MNHEY, CDR2 SMNVEV (reference sequence). With 6 bases removed from V and 3 bases from J, the gap between germline ends came to 24 bases. The CDR3 has 17 amino acids. CDR3 loop: CASRPTPGDANNYEQYF. The DNA of the CDR3 is TGTGCCAGCAGACCCACCCCCGGGGACGCGAACAACTACGAGCAGTACTTC.

V usage is TRBV27 and J usage is TRBJ2-3; possible D gene TRBD1, 6 bases. Germline-derived CDR1 and CDR2 are MNHEY and SMNVEV (reference sequence). The V gene lost 4 bases and the J gene lost 2 bases, with 10 bases spanning the gap. The CDR3 extends over 14 amino acids. CDR3 protein: CASSWQGYTDTQYF. The CDR3 coding sequence is TGTGCCAGCAGTTGGCAGGGGTACACAGATACGCAGTATTTT.

The V call is TRBV4-1, the J call TRBJ2-3; D unresolved. The end of the DNA is better explained by TRBJ2-7, so the J call may be wrong. This CDR3 comprises 16 residues. The V gene's germline CDR1 is MGHRA and CDR2 YSYEKL. This chain's CDR3 is CASSQLDILVTYEQYF. CDR3 DNA sequence: TGCGCCAGCAGCCAATTAGACATCCTAGTAACCTACGAGCAGTACTTC.

This clonotype was observed at least ten times. This chain joins TRBV27 and TRBJ2-4, with D maybe TRBD2 (6 bases). Between the trimmed V and J ends, which lost 8 bases and 0 bases, there was a span of 20 bases. The CDR3 loop spans 17 amino acids. The germline CDR1 and CDR2 sequences are MNHEY and SMNVEV (reference sequence). DNA for the CDR3: TGTGCCAGCGTGGGCCCAGGGCAGGGACTAGCCAAAAACATTCAGTACTTC. It encodes CASVGPGQGLAKNIQYF.

The V gene is TRBV7-2, the J gene TRBJ2-3; TRBD2 matches 9 bases. The tail of the sequence fits TRBJ2-7 better, so the J call may be wrong. Germline V gene data show CDR1 as SGHTA and CDR2 as FQGNSA. The CDR3 totals 16 residues. The CDR3 sequence: CASSLTSGLSYNEQYF. The CDR3 region has the DNA TGTGCCAGCAGCTTAACTAGCGGGTTATCCTACAATGAGCAGTACTTC.

The rearrangement uses TRBV5-1 and TRBJ2-2; D is ambiguous. CDR1 is SGHRS, CDR2 YFSETQ, per germline. The CDR3 totals 14 residues. V was pared by 4 bases and J by 7 bases, with 14 bases between. CDR3 nucleotides: TGCGCCAGCAGCGCTGCGGTTTCCAGCGGGGAGCTGTTTTTT. Its protein is CASSAAVSSGELFF.

This clonotype was recorded many times. The chain recombines TRBV6-1 with TRBJ1-1; weak D call: TRBD1 (5 bases). The ends were cut back, 10 bases at V and 1 base at J, with 10 bases in the middle. Per germline, CDR1 MNHNS and CDR2 SASEGT. This CDR3 spans 12 amino acids. Here the CDR3 reads CAIRRGNTEAFF. The CDR3 bases are TGTGCCATCCGAAGGGGGAACACTGAAGCTTTCTTT.

The V gene is TRBV6-1, the J gene TRBJ1-2; D is uncertain. The V gene lost 0 bases and the J gene lost 4 bases, with 3 bases spanning the gap. This CDR3 spans 12 amino acids. Germline V gives CDR1 MNHNS, CDR2 SASEGT. The CDR3 DNA reads as TGTGCCAGCAGTGAAGCAGGCTATGGCTACACCTTC. It encodes CASSEAGYGYTF.

This chain links TRBV7-3 with TRBJ2-1, with TRBD2 identical over 7 bases. V lost 2 bases, J lost 8 bases, and 9 bases stayed unmatched. The CDR3 is made up of 15 amino acids. Germline CDR1 SGHTA, CDR2 FQGTGA. CDR3: CASSLSSGSGDEQFF. CDR3 nucleotides: TGTGCCAGCAGCTTATCTAGCGGCAGCGGGGATGAGCAGTTCTTC.

The V call is TRBV24-1, the J call TRBJ1-1; 9 nucleotides agree with TRBD1. The CDR3 runs to 12 residues. Germline V gene sequence: CDR1 KGHDR, CDR2 SFDVKD. The V segment lost 4 bases and the J segment 10 bases; nucleotides outside the gene matches: 3. CDR3 nucleotides: TGTGCCACCAGTGAAGAGACAGGGGGAGCTTTCTTT. Encoded protein: CATSEETGGAFF.

V usage is TRBV7-9 and J usage is TRBJ2-5, with 9 bases lining up with TRBD1. CDR3 length: 14 amino acids. V was clipped by 2 bases and J by 6 bases; unmatched bases: 4. CDR1 and CDR2 from the germline V gene are SEHNR and FQNEAQ (reference sequence). The CDR3 reads CASSLLQGAQTQYF. CDR3 coding DNA: TGTGCCAGCAGCTTATTACAGGGGGCCCAGACCCAGTACTTC.

The chain is built from TRBV6-2 or TRBV6-3 and TRBJ2-5; 8 bases match TRBD1. The tail of the sequence fits TRBJ2-7 better, so the J call may be wrong. The germline gives CDR1 MNHEY, CDR2 SVGEGT. The CDR3 extends over 16 amino acids. The CDR3 spells CASSPGSGGWGYEQYF. Here the CDR3 DNA reads TGTGCCAGCAGTCCCGGGTCAGGGGGCTGGGGGTACGAGCAGTACTTC.

V is TRBV11-2 and J is TRBJ2-7; D may be TRBD1 or TRBD2 (5 bases each). The better agreement between TRBJ2-5 and the DNA end casts doubt on the J call. The V gene's germline CDR1 is SGHAT and CDR2 FQNNGV. This CDR3 comprises 17 residues. The CDR3 is CASSLDGAGSHQETQYF. The DNA for the CDR3 is TGTGCCAGCAGCTTAGATGGGGCAGGGAGCCACCAAGAGACCCAGTACTTC.

This clonotype was seen just once. A read error may produce the germline difference seen at one junction end. The rearrangement joins TRBV7-2 to TRBJ1-6; D is undetermined. Per the germline V gene, CDR1 is SGHTA and CDR2 is FQGNSA. This CDR3 spans 15 amino acids. The CDR3 protein is CASSLAGGSNYGYTF. CDR3 coding DNA: TGTGCCAGCAGCTTAGCGGGAGGGAGTAACTATGGCTACACCTTT.

This chain uses TRBV7-3 with TRBJ2-1, with TRBD1 identical over 7 bases. From germline, CDR1 is SGHTA and CDR2 FQGTGA. This CDR3 has 14 amino acids. V lost 1 base, J lost 5 bases, and 2 bases stayed unmatched. CDR3 sequence reads: CASSLMGQNNEQFF. The CDR3 DNA sequence: TGTGCCAGCAGCTTAATGGGACAGAACAATGAGCAGTTCTTC.

This clonotype was recorded many times. The rearrangement joins TRBV7-9 to TRBJ2-7; 11 positions match TRBD2. Losses at the gene ends were 4 bases for V and 7 bases for J; bases not matched to a gene: 9. From germline, CDR1 is SEHNR and CDR2 FQNEAQ (reference sequence). The CDR3 has 15 residues. The CDR3 DNA is TGTGCCAGCAGCTCGACTAGCGGGGTATTGGGTGAGCAGTACTTC. Encoded protein: CASSSTSGVLGEQYF.

This rearrangement joins TRBV7-9 to TRBJ2-3; TRBD2 agrees at 9 bases. Looked up from germline, CDR1 is SEHNR and CDR2 is FQNEAQ (reference sequence). The CDR3 extends over 15 amino acids. After removal of 10 bases from V and 0 bases from J, the junction contained 8 bases not matched to a gene. The CDR3 region is CATSLTSGSTDTQYF. The CDR3 DNA is TGTGCCACCTCCCTTACTAGCGGGAGCACAGATACGCAGTATTTT. The variable domain in full, with the rest retrieved from reference TRBV7-9 and TRBJ2-3, is DTGVSQNPRHKITKRGQNVTFRCDPISEHNRLYWYRQTLGQGPEFLTYFQNEAQLEKSRLLSDRFSAERPKGSFSTLEIQRTEQGDSAMYLCATSLTSGSTDTQYFGPGTRLTVL.

The chain carries TRBV12-3 or TRBV12-4 and TRBJ2-1, with TRBD2 identical over 11 bases. The CDR3 sequence is 18 residues long. After removal of 6 bases from V and 3 bases from J, the junction contained 13 bases not matched to a gene. This CDR3 reads CASSSLGASGRYYNEQFF. The CDR3, as DNA: TGTGCCAGCAGCTCTTTGGGGGCTAGCGGGAGGTACTACAATGAGCAGTTCTTC.

This clonotype came up many times. The rearrangement uses TRBV19 and TRBJ1-1; the D gene is possibly TRBD1 (6 bases). The CDR3 spans 17 residues. In germline, CDR1 is LNHDA, CDR2 SQIVND (reference sequence). Trimming removed 2 bases at V and 6 bases at J, with 22 bases between. For the CDR3, the DNA is TGTGCCAGTAGTATAAGTTCGGGGGCAATTAGAGGCGCTGAAGCTTTCTTT. It yields the protein CASSISSGAIRGAEAFF.

This clonotype was detected many times. The V and J genes are TRBV6-1 and TRBJ2-1; D perhaps matches TRBD2 (6 bases). This CDR3 is 15 amino acids long. Trimming shortened V by 5 bases and J by 5 bases, and 16 bases separated the two germline ends. In germline, CDR1 is MNHNS, CDR2 SASEGT. The CDR3 DNA sequence: TGTGCCAGCAGTTCGGAGGGATTGACGCACAATGAGCAGTTCTTC. It specifies CASSSEGLTHNEQFF.

This clonotype was observed a handful of times. The chain uses TRBV12-3 or TRBV12-4 and TRBJ2-1; D is unresolved. This CDR3 has 15 residues. Between the trimmed V and J ends, which lost 3 bases and 2 bases, there was a span of 11 bases. The CDR3 DNA reads TGTGCCAGCAGTTTCGGTGACGGCACCTACAATGAGCAGTTCTTC. Residues: CASSFGDGTYNEQFF.

CDR3 bases: TGTGCCAGCACCCCCATGCTTCCCATGGGCGAGCAGTACTTC. This codes for CASTPMLPMGEQYF. The V call is TRBV28, the J call TRBJ2-6, with D uncertain. With the DNA end fitting TRBJ2-7 better, the J assignment may be wrong. CDR1 and CDR2 (germline): MDHEN, SYDVKM. This CDR3 is built from 14 residues.

This clonotype is medium-sized by share. The rearrangement uses TRBV6-1 and TRBJ2-1; D perhaps matches TRBD2 (5 bases). Trimming left V 6 bases short and J 0 bases short, with 9 bases between. The germline V gene has CDR1 MNHNS and CDR2 SASEGT. CDR3 length equals 14 residues. The CDR3 is CASRVEGSYNEQFF. The CDR3 nucleotides are TGTGCCAGCAGGGTAGAGGGCTCCTACAATGAGCAGTTCTTC.

This clonotype showed up many times. V usage is TRBV11-2 and J usage is TRBJ1-4, with D unresolved. Trimming took 3 bases from V and 3 from J, leaving 8 bases between them. This CDR3 contains 14 residues. Germline V gene data show CDR1 as SGHAT and CDR2 as FQNNGV. For the CDR3, the DNA is TGTGCCAGCAGCTTGAGGTGGGCTAATGAAAAACTGTTTTTT. The encoded protein is CASSLRWANEKLFF.

This clonotype was counted a single time. CDR3 loop: CASRDSDWLYEQYF. In nucleotides, the CDR3 is TGTGCCAGCAGGGACAGTGACTGGCTCTACGAGCAGTACTTC. The chain couples TRBV6-2 or TRBV6-3 to TRBJ2-5, with D perhaps TRBD1 (6 bases). The J call may not be correct, given that the DNA end is closer to TRBJ2-7. The germline V gene has CDR1 MNHEY and CDR2 SVGEGT. There are 14 residues in the CDR3.

In this sample, this clonotype turned up once. This rearrangement joins TRBV28 to TRBJ1-5; D is possibly TRBD1 (6 bases). V was shortened by 1 base and J by 6 bases, with 16 bases between the two germline ends. The length of the CDR3 is 16 residues. Looked up from germline, CDR1 is MDHEN and CDR2 is SYDVKM. CDR3 DNA sequence: TGTGCCAGCAGTTTATACAGGGCTGTACCCGGTCAGCCCCAGCATTTT. It is translated as CASSLYRAVPGQPQHF.

The chain joins TRBV11-3 to TRBJ2-7; D may be TRBD1 or TRBD2 (6 bases each). The DNA end favors TRBJ2-5, so the J call may be wrong. The CDR3 is 15 residues long. Per germline, CDR1 SGHNT and CDR2 YENEEA. The CDR3 nucleotides are TGTGCCAGCAGCTCAGGCGGGGCAGGGGCGGAGACCCAGTACTTC. Translating gives CASSSGGAGAETQYF.